The entry below describes one TCR beta chain. Its recognized antigen is unknown. There are no base qualities to consult, and no much larger clone falls within one base. A distance of 14 bases separates the germline ends of V and J, which lose 2 bases and 10 bases respectively. CDR1 is given as SGHVS and CDR2 as FQNEAQ, both from the germline V gene. Inclusive of the bounding cysteine and phenylalanine, the CDR3 is 14 residues long. Of the read, only the CDR3 DNA is kept; its 42 bases are in frame from base 1. The library relied on PCR. Instrument used: Illumina HiSeq 2500. TCR libraries were prepared with molecular barcoding, using unique molecular identifiers to normalize TCRbeta repertoire quantification. TCRdb trimmed public reads at Q25 via fastp, called clones via MiXCR and kept in-frame beta chains. Rows with a matching CDR3 protein are joined into one entry that keeps the most common DNA and genes. The sample yields approximately 210,000 distinct CDR3 sequences; approximately 14% were counted once. Jointly, the top ten make up about 13% of the sample.

These data originate in a study of T-cell reconstitution after alpha-beta-depleted transplantation in children (dated by TCRdb to about 2016). A note on the overall study: T-cell immune reconstitution after TCRalphabeta/CD19-depleted allogeneic hematopoietic cell transplantation in children was quantitatively tracked in the study by means of TCR repertoire profiling.

The receptor comes from a human donor who donated a stem cell graft to a child with acute lymphoblastic leukemia. The chain is assembled from TRBV7-8 and TRBJ1-4; the D gene lacks a confident call. This specimen was PBMCs from the stem cell graft donor, taken from the stem cell graft. Here is the DNA: TGTGCCAGCAGCTTAAACGGCGCGTGGGGAAAACTGTTTTTT. This encodes CASSLNGAWGKLFF.